One and the same sample provided the 29 T cell receptor beta chains below, sequenced in a study of vaccination effects on CD4 cells after COVID-19. Expansion with viral peptide pools was applied to antigen-specific CD4+ T cells by the ViraFEST assay prior to sequencing. It was after approximately 11 days of culture that CD4+ T cells were isolated. Assay: immunoSEQ multiplex PCR; the TCRdb copy retains only in-frame clones and omits some. The sample records some 11,000 clones, about 76% being singletons. Their antigen targets remain unknown. Sequenced material: CD4+ T cells from PBMCs cultured with HCoV-229E spike peptides, taken before COVID-19 vaccination. These receptors were collected from a human donor who received a COVID-19 vaccine.

The V call is TRBV7-2, the J call TRBJ2-3; D is possibly TRBD1 (6 bases). The CDR3 is 16 residues long. V lost 4 bases to trimming and J lost 2 bases, with 16 bases between them. Per germline, CDR1 SGHTA and CDR2 FQGNSA. CDR3 DNA sequence: TGTGCCAGCAGCTCGAGGGGGACCCGATACACAGATACGCAGTATTTT. Its translation is CASSSRGTRYTDTQYF.

The chain is built from TRBV24-1 and TRBJ2-3; TRBD1 matches at 9 bases. CDR3 size: 16 residues. CDR1 and CDR2 from the germline V gene are KGHDR and SFDVKD. With 2 bases clipped from V and 2 bases from J, the junction kept 4 bases outside the gene matches. Here the CDR3 reads CATSDWTGAPTDTQYF. CDR3 nucleotide sequence: TGTGCCACCAGTGATTGGACAGGGGCCCCCACAGATACGCAGTATTTT.

V and J are TRBV19 and TRBJ2-2, with 10 bases that match TRBD1. The germline V gene has CDR1 LNHDA and CDR2 SQIVND (reference sequence). Trimming took 9 bases from V and 6 from J; bases not matched to a gene: 4. The CDR3 sequence is 13 residues long. The CDR3 nucleotides read TGTGCCAGCCGGACAGGGGGGGCCGGGGAGCTGTTTTTT. It codes for CASRTGGAGELFF.

The chain has TRBV30 and TRBJ1-4; D may be TRBD1 (5 bases). Germline loops: CDR1 GTSNPN, CDR2 SVGIG (reference sequence). This CDR3 has 16 residues. V gave up 2 bases and J gave up 8 bases, with 21 bases separating them. The CDR3 DNA reads as TGTGCCTGGAGTCCACTTCGGGGTGGGACGGGAGAAAAACTGTTTTTT. Protein product: CAWSPLRGGTGEKLFF.

This clone was detected only a few times. The rearrangement uses TRBV2 and TRBJ1-2; the match to TRBD1 covers 8 bases. With V trimmed by 3 bases and J by 4 bases, 4 bases remained unmatched. The CDR3 runs 14 residues. The V gene's germline CDR1 is SNHLY and CDR2 FYNNEI. The CDR3 DNA follows: TGTGCCAGCAGTGACAGGGGGCAGTTCTATGGCTACACCTTC. It codes for CASSDRGQFYGYTF.

Only a few counts were recorded for this clone. The chain has TRBV14 and TRBJ1-3; D is perhaps TRBD1 (5 bases). Trimming took 0 bases from V and 9 from J, leaving 12 bases between them. The CDR3 has 14 residues. Germline CDR1 is SGHDN and CDR2 is FVKESK. CDR3 region: CASSQDPLGGTIYF. The CDR3, as DNA: TGTGCCAGCAGCCAAGACCCCCTCGGGGGCACCATATATTTT.

V usage is TRBV4-3 and J usage is TRBJ1-4, with TRBD1 as a possible D gene (5 bases). The CDR3 has 15 amino acids. From germline, CDR1 is LGHNA and CDR2 YSLEER. Trimming removed 2 bases from V and 5 bases from J, with 12 bases in between. This chain's CDR3 is CASSQWRGANEKLFF. CDR3 DNA sequence: TGCGCCAGCAGCCAATGGAGGGGTGCGAATGAAAAACTGTTTTTT.

The chain carries TRBV18 and TRBJ1-4, with D perhaps TRBD1 (5 bases). CDR3 length: 15 residues. Germline CDR1 is KGHSH and CDR2 is LQKENI. V lost 1 base and J 0 bases, leaving 6 bases between the germline ends. In DNA form, the CDR3 reads TGTGCCAGCTCACCACTAGGGGCAACTAATGAAAAACTGTTTTTT. Its translation: CASSPLGATNEKLFF.

The V gene is TRBV30, the J gene TRBJ2-2; the D gene is possibly TRBD2 (6 bases). From germline, CDR1 is GTSNPN and CDR2 SVGIG (reference sequence). Trimming cost V 2 bases and J 4 bases, with 11 bases left between them. The CDR3 extends over 14 amino acids. In DNA, the CDR3 is TGTGCCTGGAGTTCCCTGGGGGGCACCGGGGAGCTGTTTTTT. Translated, it gives CAWSSLGGTGELFF. Full variable domain (missing parts from reference TRBV30 and TRBJ2-2): SQTIHQWPATLVQPVGSPLSLECTVEGTSNPNLYWYRQAAGRGLQLLFYSVGIGQISSEVPQNLSASRPQDRQFILSSKKLLLSDSGFYLCAWSSLGGTGELFFGEGSRLTVL.

V is TRBV5-1 and J is TRBJ1-2; D is unresolved. The CDR3 totals 12 residues. Germline V gene data show CDR1 as SGHRS and CDR2 as YFSETQ. V lost 0 bases and J lost 0, with 0 bases in between. The CDR3 protein is CASSLANYGYTF. The CDR3 DNA reads as TGCGCCAGCAGCTTGGCTAACTATGGCTACACCTTC. Full variable domain (missing parts from reference TRBV5-1 and TRBJ1-2): KAGVTQTPRYLIKTRGQQVTLSCSPISGHRSVSWYQQTPGQGLQFLFEYFSETQRNKGNFPGRFSGRQFSNSRSEMNVSTLELGDSALYLCASSLANYGYTFGSGTRLTVV.

The chain uses TRBV6-4 and TRBJ1-2; 11 bases agree with TRBD1. Germline lookup yields CDR1 MRHNA and CDR2 SNTAGT. V lost 4 bases, J lost 6 bases, and 7 bases stayed unmatched. CDR3 length: 15 residues. This chain's CDR3 is CASSVCQDRGHGYTF. CDR3 in DNA: TGTGCCAGCAGTGTTTGTCAGGACAGGGGGCATGGCTACACCTTC.

The chain is built from TRBV7-9 and TRBJ2-3, with 9 bases that match TRBD1. CDR1 and CDR2 from the germline V gene are SEHNR and FQNEAQ (reference sequence). V lost 5 bases to trimming and J lost 2 bases; unmatched junction nucleotides: 5. The CDR3 length is 15 residues. The CDR3 loop reads CASSPGTGSTDTQYF. The CDR3 nucleotides are TGTGCCAGCAGCCCCGGGACAGGGTCCACAGATACGCAGTATTTT.

The J gene is TRBJ1-2, the V gene TRBV18; possible D gene TRBD1, 6 bases. This CDR3 has 12 residues. CDR1 and CDR2 (germline): KGHSH, LQKENI. Trimming took 1 base from V and 12 from J, leaving 12 bases between them. The CDR3 DNA reads TGTGCCAGCTCACCACAGGGGCCAGGGGACACCTTC. The encoded protein is CASSPQGPGDTF.

This clone occurred a few times. The chain uses TRBV9 and TRBJ1-2; D might be TRBD1 (6 bases). The CDR3 spans 14 residues. Germline CDR1 and CDR2: SGDLS and YYNGEE. Trimming removed 5 bases at V and 7 bases at J, with 18 bases between. This CDR3 reads CASSPGEGRFGYTF. Here the CDR3 DNA reads TGTGCCAGCAGTCCAGGGGAGGGGAGGTTTGGCTACACCTTC.

This clone has more than one count but fewer than ten. The chain uses TRBV4-1 and TRBJ1-3, with D possibly matching TRBD1 (6 bases). Trimming took off 5 bases at V and 0 bases at J, with 26 bases between the two ends. The CDR3 spans 20 residues. Germline CDR1 is MGHRA and CDR2 is YSYEKL. The CDR3 coding sequence is TGCGCCAGCAGCGCTGACCGGGACACTTATTTCGGGGGCTCTGGAAACACCATATATTTT. Protein: CASSADRDTYFGGSGNTIYF.

V gene TRBV7-2 combines with J gene TRBJ2-5; tentatively, D is TRBD1 (6 bases). This CDR3 comprises 19 residues. V was cut by 1 base and J by 5 bases, with 26 bases left in between. Germline V gene lookup returns CDR1 SGHTA and CDR2 FQGNSA. CDR3 in DNA: TGTGCCAGCAGCTTAGTGTGGTCCCGCACAGGGCACCTGAGGGAGACCCAGTACTTC. Translation: CASSLVWSRTGHLRETQYF.

The chain recombines TRBV3-1 (or the pseudogene TRBV3-2) with TRBJ2-7, with D possibly matching TRBD2 (5 bases). This CDR3 is 15 amino acids long. Germline lookup yields CDR1 LGHDT and CDR2 YNNKEL (reference sequence). V was clipped by 2 bases and J by 0 bases, with 11 bases between them. CDR3 loop: CASSQIPGSSYEQYF. CDR3 sequence (DNA): TGTGCCAGCAGCCAAATCCCGGGAAGCTCCTACGAGCAGTACTTC.

J is TRBJ2-1 and V is TRBV15, with 10 bases that match TRBD2. J was trimmed by 3 bases and V by 1 base; bases with no gene match: 6. The V gene's germline CDR1 is LNHNV and CDR2 YYDKDF (reference sequence). The CDR3 covers 17 residues. The CDR3 loop reads CATSRVYASGGYNEQFF. DNA of the CDR3: TGTGCCACCAGCAGAGTTTACGCTAGCGGGGGCTACAATGAGCAGTTCTTC.

V usage is TRBV28 and J usage is TRBJ1-3; no clear D. Germline loops: CDR1 MDHEN, CDR2 SYDVKM. V was clipped by 1 base and J by 2 bases, with 12 bases between them. The CDR3 loop spans 16 amino acids. CDR3 region: CASSLSPGTAGNTIYF. CDR3 DNA: TGTGCCAGCAGTTTATCTCCGGGAACAGCTGGAAACACCATATATTTT.

A few counts support this clone. The J gene is TRBJ1-1, the V gene TRBV18; D uncertain. CDR1 and CDR2 from the germline V gene are KGHSH and LQKENI. Trimming removed 4 bases from V and 9 bases from J, with 12 bases in between. This CDR3 is 12 amino acids long. The CDR3 region has the DNA TGTGCCAGCTCACTTGGACTCATTCAAGCTTTCTTT. Translation gives CASSLGLIQAFF.

This sequence joins TRBV19 and TRBJ2-7, with D perhaps matching TRBD2 (5 bases). V gave up 5 bases and J gave up 0 bases, with 11 bases separating them. Per germline, CDR1 LNHDA and CDR2 SQIVND (reference sequence). CDR3 length: 14 amino acids. DNA for the CDR3: TGTGCCAGTAGTTTAACGGGGAGCTCCTACGAGCAGTACTTC. Its protein is CASSLTGSSYEQYF.

Only a few counts were recorded for this clone. The V call is TRBV12-3 or TRBV12-4, the J call TRBJ1-2; no reliable D call. The CDR3 is 13 amino acids. Between the trimmed V and J ends, which lost 5 bases and 1 base, there was a span of 8 bases. The CDR3, as DNA: TGTGCCAGCAGTCGTGCCGTTAACTATGGCTACACCTTC. Translation gives CASSRAVNYGYTF.

There are a few counts of this clone. This sequence joins TRBV7-8 and TRBJ1-3; D may be TRBD1 (6 bases). From germline, CDR1 is SGHVS and CDR2 FQNEAQ. The CDR3 totals 14 residues. Between the trimmed V and J ends, which lost 5 bases and 2 bases, there was a span of 10 bases. DNA of the CDR3: TGTGCCAGCAGCACAAGACAGGCTGGAAACACCATATATTTT. It encodes CASSTRQAGNTIYF.

J is TRBJ1-4 and V is TRBV5-6; 7 bases are a match to TRBD1. Trimming cost V 6 bases and J 5 bases; bases outside gene matches: 10. Germline values: CDR1 SGHDT, CDR2 YYEEEE. The CDR3 length is 15 residues. CDR3 bases: TGTGCCAGCAACAAATTGGGACAGCCGAATGAAAAACTGTTTTTT. This encodes CASNKLGQPNEKLFF.

The rearrangement links TRBV6-5 to TRBJ1-6; D is unresolved. CDR3 length: 14 residues. Between the trimmed V and J ends, which lost 6 bases and 8 bases, there was a span of 14 bases. The V gene's germline CDR1 is MNHEY and CDR2 SVGAGI. The CDR3 is CASRDGGPDSPLHF. The CDR3 DNA reads as TGTGCCAGCAGAGACGGCGGCCCTGATTCACCCCTCCACTTT.

The gene calls are TRBV18 and TRBJ2-2; 7 bases fit TRBD1. CDR1 is KGHSH and CDR2 is LQKENI in the germline V gene. This CDR3 contains 14 residues. J was trimmed by 5 bases and V by 6 bases; bases with no gene match: 6. The CDR3 sequence is CASSPDRATGELFF. Written as DNA, the CDR3 is TGTGCCAGCTCCCCTGACAGGGCAACCGGGGAGCTGTTTTTT.

This chain uses TRBV7-9 with TRBJ1-2, with TRBD1 matching over 7 bases. There are 16 residues in the CDR3. The ends lost 6 bases at V and 2 bases at J; junction bases unmatched: 12. Germline assignment: CDR1 SEHNR and CDR2 FQNEAQ (reference sequence). Here the CDR3 DNA reads TGTGCCAGCAGGCGAGGCAGGGGGGGACGAAACTATGGCTACACCTTC. Translated, it gives CASRRGRGGRNYGYTF.

Only a few counts were recorded for this clone. The rearrangement joins TRBV2 to TRBJ2-3; D gene unclear. Deletions cut 8 bases from V and 6 bases from J, with 18 bases between. This CDR3 region has 14 residues. Per the germline V gene, CDR1 is SNHLY and CDR2 is FYNNEI. CDR3 DNA: TGTGCCAGCCTTCTCGGTCGCCAGTATGATACGCAGTATTTT. This codes for CASLLGRQYDTQYF. Using reference TRBV2 and TRBJ2-3 for the parts outside the CDR3, the full variable domain is EPEVTQTPSHQVTQMGQEVILRCVPISNHLYFYWYRQILGQKVEFLVSFYNNEISEKSEIFDDQFSVERPDGSNFTLKIRSTKLEDSAMYFCASLLGRQYDTQYFGPGTRLTVL.

The gene calls are TRBV20-1 and TRBJ2-5; D is unresolved. The CDR3 length is 12 residues. Trimming removed 3 bases at V and 3 bases at J, with 8 bases between. Germline V lookup: CDR1 DFQATT, CDR2 SNEGSKA (reference sequence). The CDR3 DNA reads TGCAGTGCTAGTGGGCAGGAAGAGACCCAGTACTTC. This translates into CSASGQEETQYF.